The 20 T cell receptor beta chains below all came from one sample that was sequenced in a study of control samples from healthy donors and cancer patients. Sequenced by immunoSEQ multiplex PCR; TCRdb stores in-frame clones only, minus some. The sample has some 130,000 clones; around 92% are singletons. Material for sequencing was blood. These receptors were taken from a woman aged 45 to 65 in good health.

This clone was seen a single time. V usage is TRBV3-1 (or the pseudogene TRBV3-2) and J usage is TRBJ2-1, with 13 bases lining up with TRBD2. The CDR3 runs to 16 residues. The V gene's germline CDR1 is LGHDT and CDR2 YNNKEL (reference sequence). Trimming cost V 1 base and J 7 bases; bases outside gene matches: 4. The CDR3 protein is CASSQGGLAGINEQFF. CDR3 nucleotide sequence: TGTGCCAGCAGCCAAGGGGGACTAGCGGGGATTAATGAGCAGTTCTTC.

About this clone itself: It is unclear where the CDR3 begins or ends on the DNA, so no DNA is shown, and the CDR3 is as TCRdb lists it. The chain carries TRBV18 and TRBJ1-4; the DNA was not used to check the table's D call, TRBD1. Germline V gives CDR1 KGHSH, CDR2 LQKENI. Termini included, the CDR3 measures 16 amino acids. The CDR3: CASSPQFGPGGEKLFF.

The CDR3 spells CASSSSGTVSSYEQYF. CDR3 bases: TGTGCCAGCAGTTCGTCCGGGACCGTAAGCTCCTACGAGCAGTACTTC. The chain recombines TRBV28 with TRBJ2-7, with D perhaps matching TRBD1 or TRBD2 (5 bases each). Looked up from germline, CDR1 is MDHEN and CDR2 is SYDVKM. The CDR3 consists of 16 residues. Trimming shortened V by 4 bases and J by 0 bases, and 16 bases separated the two germline ends.

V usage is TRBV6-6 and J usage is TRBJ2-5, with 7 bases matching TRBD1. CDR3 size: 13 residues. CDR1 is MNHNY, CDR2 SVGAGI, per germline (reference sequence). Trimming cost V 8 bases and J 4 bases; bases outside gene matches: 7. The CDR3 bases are TGTGCCAGCGTGAACAGGGGTACAGAGACCCAGTACTTC. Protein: CASVNRGTETQYF.

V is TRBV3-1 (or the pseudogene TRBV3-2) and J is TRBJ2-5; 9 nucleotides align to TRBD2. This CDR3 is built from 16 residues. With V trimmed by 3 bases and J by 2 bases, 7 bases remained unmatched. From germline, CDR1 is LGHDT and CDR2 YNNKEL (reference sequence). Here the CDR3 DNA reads TGTGCCAGCAGCCAGTTTAGCGGGAGAGGTCAAGAGACCCAGTACTTC. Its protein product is CASSQFSGRGQETQYF.

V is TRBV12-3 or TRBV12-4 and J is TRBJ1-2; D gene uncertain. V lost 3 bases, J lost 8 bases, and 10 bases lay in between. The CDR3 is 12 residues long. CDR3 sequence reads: CASSFHQDGYTF. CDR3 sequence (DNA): TGTGCCAGCAGTTTTCATCAGGACGGCTACACCTTC.

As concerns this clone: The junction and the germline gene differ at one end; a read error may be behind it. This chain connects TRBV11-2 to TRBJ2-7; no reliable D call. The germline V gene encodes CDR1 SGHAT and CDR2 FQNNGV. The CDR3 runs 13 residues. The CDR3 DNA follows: TGCCCCAGCAGCTTGGCCAGGAACTACGAGCAGTACTTC. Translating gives CPSSLARNYEQYF.

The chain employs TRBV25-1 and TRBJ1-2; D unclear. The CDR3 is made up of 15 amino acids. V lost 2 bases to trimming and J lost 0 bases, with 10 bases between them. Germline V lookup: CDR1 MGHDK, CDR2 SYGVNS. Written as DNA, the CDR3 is TGTGCCAGCAGTGAAAGCGGATCATCTAACTATGGCTACACCTTC. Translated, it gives CASSESGSSNYGYTF.

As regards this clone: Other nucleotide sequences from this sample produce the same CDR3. The CDR3 here is CASSLRGNQPQHF. The CDR3 region has the DNA TGTGCCAGCAGTTTAAGGGGCAATCAGCCCCAGCATTTT. The chain is built from TRBV27 and TRBJ1-5; D not certain. Germline assignment: CDR1 MNHEY and CDR2 SMNVEV (reference sequence). CDR3 size: 13 residues. Trimming removed 2 bases at V and 2 bases at J, with 4 bases between.

The CDR3 DNA sequence: TGTGCCAGCACCCTCGACAGGGGGGGCAACTATGGCTACACCTTC. Translation: CASTLDRGGNYGYTF. The chain has TRBV2 and TRBJ1-2, with 9 bases aligning to TRBD1. Germline trimming cut 7 bases from V and 2 bases from J; bases unmatched to any gene: 8. The CDR3 covers 15 residues. The germline gives CDR1 SNHLY, CDR2 FYNNEI.

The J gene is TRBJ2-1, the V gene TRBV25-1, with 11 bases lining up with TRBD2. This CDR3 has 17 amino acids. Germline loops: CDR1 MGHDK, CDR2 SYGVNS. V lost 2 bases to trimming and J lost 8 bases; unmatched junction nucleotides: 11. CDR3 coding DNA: TGTGCCAGCAGTGAACCCCCCCTAGCGGGGGGCCGCGATGAGCAGTTCTTC. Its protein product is CASSEPPLAGGRDEQFF. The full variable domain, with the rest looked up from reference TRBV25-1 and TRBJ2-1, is EADIYQTPRYLVIGTGKKITLECSQTMGHDKMYWYQQDPGMELHLIHYSYGVNSTEKGDLSSESTVSRIRTEHFPLTLESARPSHTSQYLCASSEPPLAGGRDEQFFGPGTRLTVL.

Here the CDR3 reads CASSLGVDAGYTF. The CDR3 DNA sequence: TGTGCCAGCAGCTTGGGGGTGGACGCTGGCTACACCTTC. The rearrangement joins TRBV5-6 to TRBJ1-2, with D uncertain. CDR3 length equals 13 residues. Looked up from germline, CDR1 is SGHDT and CDR2 is YYEEEE. V lost 0 bases and J lost 7, with 10 bases in between.

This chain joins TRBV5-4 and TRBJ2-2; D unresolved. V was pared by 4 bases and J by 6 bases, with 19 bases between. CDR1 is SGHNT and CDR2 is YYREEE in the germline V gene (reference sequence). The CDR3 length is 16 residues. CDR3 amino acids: CASSNGQVRLSGELFF. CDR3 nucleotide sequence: TGTGCCAGCAGCAACGGCCAGGTACGACTCTCCGGGGAGCTGTTTTTT.

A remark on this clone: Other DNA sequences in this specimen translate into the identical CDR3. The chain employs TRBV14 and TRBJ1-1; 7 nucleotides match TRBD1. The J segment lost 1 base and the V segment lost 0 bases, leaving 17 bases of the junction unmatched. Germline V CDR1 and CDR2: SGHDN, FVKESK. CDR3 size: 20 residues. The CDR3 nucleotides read TGTGCCAGCAGCCAAGATAGCGGGACAGTTGGAGGGTGGAAGAACACTGAAGCTTTCTTT. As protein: CASSQDSGTVGGWKNTEAFF.

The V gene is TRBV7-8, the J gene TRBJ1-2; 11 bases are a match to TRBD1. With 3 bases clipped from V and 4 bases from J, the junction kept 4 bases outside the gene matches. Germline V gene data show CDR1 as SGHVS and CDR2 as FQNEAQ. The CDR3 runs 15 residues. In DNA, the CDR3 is TGTGCCAGCAGCTTGGGGACAGGGGGAGTCTATGGCTACACCTTC. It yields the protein CASSLGTGGVYGYTF.

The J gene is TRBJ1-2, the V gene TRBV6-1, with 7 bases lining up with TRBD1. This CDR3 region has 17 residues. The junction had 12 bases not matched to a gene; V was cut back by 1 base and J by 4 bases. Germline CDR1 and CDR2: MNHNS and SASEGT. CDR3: CASSEEGPWTGSYGYTF. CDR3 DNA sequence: TGTGCCAGCAGTGAAGAGGGGCCTTGGACAGGATCCTATGGCTACACCTTC.

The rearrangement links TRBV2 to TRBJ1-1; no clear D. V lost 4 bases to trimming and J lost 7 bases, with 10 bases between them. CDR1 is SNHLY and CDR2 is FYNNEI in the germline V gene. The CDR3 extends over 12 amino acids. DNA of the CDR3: TGTGCCAGCAGTGTTGAATCCCTTGAAGCTTTCTTT. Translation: CASSVESLEAFF.

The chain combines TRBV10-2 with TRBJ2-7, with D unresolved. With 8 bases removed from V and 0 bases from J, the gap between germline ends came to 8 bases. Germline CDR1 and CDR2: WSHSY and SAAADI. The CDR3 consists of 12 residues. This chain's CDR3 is CASGAVSYEQYF. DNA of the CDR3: TGCGCCAGCGGCGCAGTCTCCTACGAGCAGTACTTC.

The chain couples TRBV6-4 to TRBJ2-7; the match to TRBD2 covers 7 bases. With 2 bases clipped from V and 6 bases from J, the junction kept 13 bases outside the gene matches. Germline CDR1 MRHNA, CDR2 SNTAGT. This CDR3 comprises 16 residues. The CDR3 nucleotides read TGTGCCAGCAGTGACGTTGGCGGGAGCCCCTTAGGCGAGCAGTACTTC. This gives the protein CASSDVGGSPLGEQYF.

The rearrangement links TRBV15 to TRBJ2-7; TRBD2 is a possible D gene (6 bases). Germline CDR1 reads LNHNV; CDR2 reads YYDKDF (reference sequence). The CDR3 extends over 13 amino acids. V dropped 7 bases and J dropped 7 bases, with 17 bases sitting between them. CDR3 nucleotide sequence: TGTGCCACCATGGCAGGGCCCGGAGGGGAGCAGTACTTC. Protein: CATMAGPGGEQYF.